The rows below give T cell receptor beta chains drawn from one sample of a study of cytomegalovirus exposure and HLA in healthy donors. TCRdb keeps only in-frame clones here, not all; method: immunoSEQ multiplex PCR. This sample has fewer than 400,000 clones, with 70% to 90% found just once. The sequencing sample was made of PBMCs. These receptors were taken from a woman aged 18 to 35 in good health and CMV-seronegative. Both conserved end residues are part of each CDR3. The D gene is left open where the match is weak. Some rows mark clone size as missing; the rest say once, few, many or name a class of expanded clone.

abundance: -; d_gene: -; v_gene: TRBV6-5; j_gene: TRBJ1-1; CDR3aa: CASSKGGGEAFF; CDR3nt: TGTGCCAGCAGCAAAGGGGGGGGAGAAGCTTTCTTT
abundance: -; d_gene: -; v_gene: TRBV19; j_gene: TRBJ1-2; CDR3aa: CASSLDWAGGYTF; CDR3nt: TGTGCCAGTAGTCTAGACTGGGCTGGGGGCTACACCTTC
abundance: -; d_gene: TRBD2; v_gene: TRBV5-1; j_gene: TRBJ2-7; CDR3aa: CASSSTSGSYEQYF; CDR3nt: TGCGCCAGCAGCTCAACTAGCGGATCCTACGAGCAGTACTTC
abundance: -; d_gene: -; v_gene: TRBV5-6; j_gene: TRBJ2-1; CDR3aa: CASSLEARGQGYNEQFF; CDR3nt: TGTGCCAGCAGCTTGGAGGCGCGGGGCCAGGGATACAATGAGCAGTTCTTC
abundance: few; d_gene: -; v_gene: TRBV1; j_gene: TRBJ2-7; CDR3aa: CTSSLLPGLAGRSYEQYF; CDR3nt: TGCACCAGCAGCCTACTCCCGGGACTAGCGGGACGCTCCTACGAGCAGTACTTC
abundance: -; d_gene: TRBD2; v_gene: TRBV11-2; j_gene: TRBJ2-1; CDR3aa: CASSLGRGSGTNEQFF; CDR3nt: TGTGCCAGCAGCTTAGGGAGGGGCAGCGGGACTAATGAGCAGTTCTTC
abundance: -; d_gene: -; v_gene: TRBV19; j_gene: TRBJ2-5; CDR3aa: CASSTGTPLTQYF; CDR3nt: TGTGCCAGTAGTACCGGGACTCCTCTAACCCAGTACTTC
abundance: -; d_gene: TRBD2; v_gene: TRBV7-2; j_gene: TRBJ2-4; CDR3aa: CASSLMGLAGIKNIQYF; CDR3nt: TGTGCCAGCAGCCTAATGGGACTAGCGGGAATCAAAAACATTCAGTACTTC
abundance: -; d_gene: TRBD2; v_gene: TRBV6-5; j_gene: TRBJ2-3; CDR3aa: CASRELAAGKNTQYF; CDR3nt: TGTGCCAGCAGGGAACTAGCGGCCGGAAAAAATACGCAGTATTTT
abundance: few; d_gene: TRBD1; v_gene: TRBV29-1; j_gene: TRBJ2-2; CDR3aa: CSVARRDRGTGELFF; CDR3nt: TGCAGCGTCGCCCGGCGGGACAGGGGCACCGGGGAGCTGTTTTTT
abundance: -; d_gene: TRBD1; v_gene: TRBV27; j_gene: TRBJ2-4; CDR3aa: CASREGQGVKNIQYF; CDR3nt: TGTGCCAGCAGAGAAGGACAGGGGGTCAAAAACATTCAGTACTTC
abundance: -; d_gene: -; v_gene: TRBV7-8; j_gene: TRBJ2-7; CDR3aa: CASSLAGGYEQYF; CDR3nt: TGTGCCAGCAGCTTAGCCGGGGGTTACGAGCAGTACTTC
abundance: -; d_gene: TRBD2; v_gene: TRBV7-9; j_gene: TRBJ2-7; CDR3aa: CASSDLAGVGEQYF; CDR3nt: TGTGCCAGCAGCGATTTAGCGGGAGTGGGGGAGCAGTACTTC
abundance: -; d_gene: -; v_gene: TRBV4-3; j_gene: TRBJ2-7; CDR3aa: CASSQDWASSYEQYF; CDR3nt: TGCGCCAGCAGCCAAGACTGGGCCAGCTCCTACGAGCAGTACTTC
abundance: once; d_gene: -; v_gene: TRBV4-3; j_gene: TRBJ2-3; CDR3aa: CASSQVAVDTQYF; CDR3nt: TGCGCCAGCAGCCAAGTTGCGGTAGATACGCAGTATTTT
abundance: many; d_gene: -; v_gene: TRBV19; j_gene: TRBJ1-5; CDR3aa: CASKRTEQYQPQHF; CDR3nt: TGTGCCAGTAAGCGGACAGAACAATATCAGCCCCAGCATTTT
abundance: -; d_gene: -; v_gene: TRBV28; j_gene: TRBJ1-5; CDR3aa: CASSARQEAEHF; CDR3nt: TGTGCCAGCAGTGCCCGACAGGAGGCCGAGCATTTT
abundance: -; d_gene: -; v_gene: TRBV11-2; j_gene: TRBJ2-2; CDR3aa: CASSFGPEDTGELFF; CDR3nt: TGTGCCAGCAGCTTTGGACCGGAGGACACCGGGGAGCTGTTTTTT
abundance: -; d_gene: -; v_gene: TRBV27; j_gene: TRBJ1-5; CDR3aa: CASRPLVTLNSNQPQHF; CDR3nt: TGTGCCAGCAGGCCCTTAGTTACCCTGAATAGCAATCAGCCCCAGCATTTT
abundance: -; d_gene: -; v_gene: TRBV7-3; j_gene: TRBJ2-5; CDR3aa: CASSQGRETQYF; CDR3nt: TGTGCCAGCAGCCAGGGGCGAGAGACCCAGTACTTC
abundance: -; d_gene: TRBD2; v_gene: TRBV7-2; j_gene: TRBJ2-1; CDR3aa: CASSSGLAGARNEQFF; CDR3nt: TGTGCCAGCAGCTCAGGACTAGCGGGAGCGAGGAATGAGCAGTTCTTC
abundance: -; d_gene: -; v_gene: TRBV6-1; j_gene: TRBJ1-5; CDR3aa: CASSTAQLGNQPQHF; CDR3nt: TGTGCCAGCAGTACCGCACAGCTGGGCAATCAGCCCCAGCATTTT
abundance: -; d_gene: TRBD1; v_gene: TRBV2; j_gene: TRBJ2-7; CDR3aa: CASSEGGTATYEQYF; CDR3nt: TGTGCCAGCAGTGAAGGAGGGACAGCGACCTACGAGCAGTACTTC
abundance: -; d_gene: -; v_gene: TRBV28; j_gene: TRBJ1-2; CDR3aa: CASSIADGTGDGYTF; CDR3nt: TGTGCCAGCAGTATAGCCGACGGGACGGGGGATGGCTACACCTTC
abundance: -; d_gene: TRBD1; v_gene: TRBV4-3; j_gene: TRBJ2-3; CDR3aa: CASSQEDRGKDTQYF; CDR3nt: TGCGCCAGCAGCCAAGAGGACAGGGGTAAGGATACGCAGTATTTT
abundance: -; d_gene: -; v_gene: TRBV7-2; j_gene: TRBJ1-5; CDR3aa: CASSRSINQPQHF; CDR3nt: TGTGCCAGCAGCCGCAGTATTAATCAGCCCCAGCATTTT
abundance: -; d_gene: TRBD1; v_gene: TRBV13; j_gene: TRBJ2-7; CDR3aa: CASRLGQVSLEQYF; CDR3nt: TGTGCCAGCAGGTTGGGACAGGTCTCGCTCGAGCAGTACTTC
abundance: -; d_gene: TRBD2; v_gene: TRBV7-9; j_gene: TRBJ2-2; CDR3aa: CASSSVSGARTGELFF; CDR3nt: TGTGCCAGCAGCTCCGTTAGCGGGGCCAGGACCGGGGAGCTGTTTTTT
abundance: -; d_gene: -; v_gene: TRBV19; j_gene: TRBJ1-5; CDR3aa: CATRGSNQPQHF; CDR3nt: TGTGCCACTCGCGGTAGCAATCAGCCCCAGCATTTT
abundance: -; d_gene: TRBD1; v_gene: TRBV4-3; j_gene: TRBJ2-1; CDR3aa: CASSHDGTASSYNEQFF; CDR3nt: TGCGCCAGCAGCCACGACGGGACAGCTAGCTCCTACAATGAGCAGTTCTTC
abundance: few; d_gene: -; v_gene: TRBV7-2; j_gene: TRBJ1-2; CDR3aa: CASSSIQGTYGYTF; CDR3nt: TGTGCCAGCAGCTCTATTCAGGGGACCTATGGCTACACCTTC
abundance: -; d_gene: TRBD2; v_gene: TRBV18; j_gene: TRBJ2-7; CDR3aa: CASSPGTSGSMNYEQYF; CDR3nt: TGTGCCAGCTCACCGGGGACTAGCGGGAGTATGAACTACGAGCAGTACTTC
abundance: -; d_gene: -; v_gene: TRBV7-9; j_gene: TRBJ2-1; CDR3aa: CASSLASGGYNEQFF; CDR3nt: TGTGCCAGCAGCTTAGCAAGCGGAGGCTACAATGAGCAGTTCTTC
abundance: -; d_gene: TRBD2; v_gene: TRBV7-2; j_gene: TRBJ2-7; CDR3aa: CASSPGGGSWYEQYF; CDR3nt: TGTGCCAGCAGCCCCGGCGGCGGGAGTTGGTACGAGCAGTACTTC
abundance: -; d_gene: -; v_gene: TRBV18; j_gene: TRBJ2-7; CDR3aa: CASSPPSLRDKEQYF; CDR3nt: TGTGCCAGCTCACCGCCAAGCCTCCGGGACAAAGAGCAGTACTTC
abundance: -; d_gene: -; v_gene: TRBV7-2; j_gene: TRBJ1-5; CDR3aa: CASSFLRGSNQPQHF; CDR3nt: TGTGCCAGCAGCTTTTTACGGGGAAGCAATCAGCCCCAGCATTTT
abundance: -; d_gene: -; v_gene: TRBV5-4; j_gene: TRBJ1-2; CDR3aa: CASSDPQGNSYGYTF; CDR3nt: TGTGCCAGCAGCGATCCACAGGGAAATTCCTATGGCTACACCTTC
abundance: -; d_gene: TRBD2; v_gene: TRBV5-4; j_gene: TRBJ2-5; CDR3aa: CASSSGGGQETQYF; CDR3nt: TGTGCCAGCAGCTCGGGCGGGGGCCAAGAGACCCAGTACTTC
abundance: -; d_gene: -; v_gene: TRBV5-6; j_gene: TRBJ1-1; CDR3aa: CASSLWWQAPNTEAFF; CDR3nt: TGTGCCAGCAGCTTGTGGTGGCAGGCCCCGAACACTGAAGCTTTCTTT
abundance: -; d_gene: TRBD1; v_gene: TRBV4-1; j_gene: TRBJ1-5; CDR3aa: CASSQGPDRAVSNQPQHF; CDR3nt: TGCGCCAGCAGCCAAGGCCCGGACAGGGCGGTTAGCAATCAGCCCCAGCATTTT
abundance: -; d_gene: TRBD2; v_gene: TRBV6-4; j_gene: TRBJ2-3; CDR3aa: CASSDSSAGGGVDTQYF; CDR3nt: TGTGCCAGCAGTGACTCCTCAGCGGGAGGGGGAGTAGATACGCAGTATTTT
abundance: -; d_gene: -; v_gene: TRBV27; j_gene: TRBJ1-5; CDR3aa: CASSLAGGNQPQHF; CDR3nt: TGTGCCAGCAGTTTAGCCGGGGGCAATCAGCCCCAGCATTTT
abundance: -; d_gene: TRBD1; v_gene: TRBV7-9; j_gene: TRBJ1-2; CDR3aa: CASSLARTGSHSNYGYTF; CDR3nt: TGTGCCAGCAGCCTGGCTCGGACAGGTTCCCACTCTAACTATGGCTACACCTTC
abundance: -; d_gene: TRBD1; v_gene: TRBV28; j_gene: TRBJ1-1; CDR3aa: CASSIGQGLNTEAFF; CDR3nt: TGTGCCAGCAGTATCGGACAGGGATTGAACACTGAAGCTTTCTTT
abundance: few; d_gene: -; v_gene: TRBV6-1; j_gene: TRBJ1-4; CDR3aa: CASARGPGNEKLFF; CDR3nt: TGTGCCAGCGCGCGAGGTCCAGGGAATGAAAAACTGTTTTTT
abundance: -; d_gene: TRBD2; v_gene: TRBV11-1; j_gene: TRBJ2-7; CDR3aa: CASSFPLAGLYEQYF; CDR3nt: TGTGCCAGCAGCTTTCCCCTAGCGGGCCTCTACGAGCAGTACTTC
abundance: -; d_gene: TRBD1; v_gene: TRBV5-1; j_gene: TRBJ2-1; CDR3aa: CASSLAEGARNEQFF; CDR3nt: TGCGCCAGCAGCTTGGCCGAGGGGGCGCGCAATGAGCAGTTCTTC
abundance: -; d_gene: -; v_gene: TRBV15; j_gene: TRBJ2-1; CDR3aa: CATSRSSGNEQFF; CDR3nt: TGTGCCACCAGCAGAAGTAGCGGCAATGAGCAGTTCTTC
abundance: -; d_gene: TRBD1; v_gene: TRBV19; j_gene: TRBJ1-2; CDR3aa: CASSIGQGVTYGYTF; CDR3nt: TGTGCCAGTAGTATAGGCCAGGGGGTTACGTATGGCTACACCTTC
abundance: -; d_gene: -; v_gene: TRBV7-2; j_gene: TRBJ2-1; CDR3aa: CASSSRGSYNEQFF; CDR3nt: TGTGCCAGCAGCTCCCGGGGATCCTACAATGAGCAGTTCTTC
abundance: -; d_gene: -; v_gene: TRBV14; j_gene: TRBJ2-1; CDR3aa: CASSQDWGAYNEQFF; CDR3nt: TGTGCCAGCAGCCAAGATTGGGGAGCGTACAATGAGCAGTTCTTC
abundance: -; d_gene: -; v_gene: TRBV5-4; j_gene: TRBJ1-5; CDR3aa: CASSRSQFLGSGSNQPQHF; CDR3nt: TGTGCCAGCAGCCGATCCCAGTTTTTGGGCTCTGGGAGCAATCAGCCCCAGCATTTT
abundance: -; d_gene: TRBD1; v_gene: TRBV28; j_gene: TRBJ2-7; CDR3aa: CASSLDSGTGTVEQYF; CDR3nt: TGTGCCAGCAGTCTCGACTCTGGGACAGGGACAGTCGAGCAGTACTTC
abundance: -; d_gene: -; v_gene: TRBV28; j_gene: TRBJ1-2; CDR3aa: CASSSEQDYGYTF; CDR3nt: TGTGCCAGCAGCTCTGAACAAGACTATGGCTACACCTTC
abundance: once; d_gene: TRBD2; v_gene: TRBV5-8; j_gene: TRBJ2-1; CDR3aa: CASSLAILAGGPSYNEQFF; CDR3nt: TGTGCCAGCAGCTTGGCCATACTAGCGGGAGGGCCCTCATACAATGAGCAGTTCTTC